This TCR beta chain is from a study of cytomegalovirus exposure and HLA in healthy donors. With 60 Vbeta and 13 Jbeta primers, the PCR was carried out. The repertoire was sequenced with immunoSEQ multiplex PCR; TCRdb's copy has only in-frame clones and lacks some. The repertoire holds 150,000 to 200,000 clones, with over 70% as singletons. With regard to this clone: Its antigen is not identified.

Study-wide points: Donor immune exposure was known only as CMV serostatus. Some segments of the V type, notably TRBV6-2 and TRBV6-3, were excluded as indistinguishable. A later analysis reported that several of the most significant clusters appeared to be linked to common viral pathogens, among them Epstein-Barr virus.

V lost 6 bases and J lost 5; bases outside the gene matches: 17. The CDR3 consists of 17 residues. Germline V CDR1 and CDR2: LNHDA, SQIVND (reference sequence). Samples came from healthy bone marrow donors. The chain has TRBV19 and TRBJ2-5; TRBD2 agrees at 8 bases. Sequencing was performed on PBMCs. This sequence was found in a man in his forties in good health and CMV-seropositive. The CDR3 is CASSSKPGLGVRETQYF. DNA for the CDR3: TGTGCCAGTAGCTCCAAACCGGGACTAGGGGTCAGGGAGACCCAGTACTTC.